These T cell receptor beta chains were read from a single sample in a study of blood T cell repertoires in COVID-19. Sequenced by immunoSEQ multiplex PCR; TCRdb stores in-frame clones only, minus some. The sample contains around 65,000 clones, roughly 90% of which appear only once. The specimen was peripheral blood. These receptors all stem from a human donor in a cohort sampled during active COVID-19. CDR3s include the opening cysteine and the closing phenylalanine or tryptophan. The D gene is left open where the match is weak.

cdr3_aa j_call v_call d_call
CASSLAQDSYEQYF TRBJ2-7 TRBV5-4 -
CASIKGGPGEQYF TRBJ2-7 TRBV14 -
CASSLDSFPTGELFF TRBJ2-2 TRBV7-2 -
CASSFDRGNYGYTF TRBJ1-2 TRBV11-2 TRBD1
CASRLAGSSYEQYF TRBJ2-7 TRBV6-5 TRBD2
CASSTRILAGGDTQYF TRBJ2-3 TRBV9 TRBD2
CASSLEGARVSPLHF TRBJ1-6 TRBV5-1 -
CASSDRLSGGPYEQYF TRBJ2-7 TRBV6-1 TRBD1
CASGTAANTEAFF TRBJ1-1 TRBV28 TRBD1
CASSPKTSGSTDTQYF TRBJ2-3 TRBV4-2 TRBD2
CASSPGQGATGAFF TRBJ1-1 TRBV7-2 TRBD1
CASSPRPGDTQYF TRBJ2-3 TRBV4-2 -
CASSKGQGVHEQYF TRBJ2-7 TRBV9 TRBD1
CASSARTGANYGYTF TRBJ1-2 TRBV11-1 TRBD1
CASSFLSAGADGYTF TRBJ1-2 TRBV28 -
CASSPGGTGAYEQYF TRBJ2-7 TRBV5-1 -
CASRLTGGENIQYF TRBJ2-4 TRBV28 TRBD1
CASSFFTGPSGNTIYF TRBJ1-3 TRBV11-3 -
CATSSDREDQPQHF TRBJ1-5 TRBV24-1 TRBD1
CASSSDRVGQYF TRBJ2-3 TRBV28 TRBD1
CAISQNRVGSNQPQHF TRBJ1-5 TRBV10-3 -
CASSLTGRKLFF TRBJ1-4 TRBV7-2 TRBD1
CASSRVPTAETQYF TRBJ2-5 TRBV18 -
CASSLKAGNYEQYF TRBJ2-7 TRBV5-6 TRBD2
CASSQDKHVRGGNTIYF TRBJ1-3 TRBV4-3 -
CASSRGETQYF TRBJ2-5 TRBV7-9 -
CASSPEPGRGPYEQYF TRBJ2-7 TRBV4-2 -